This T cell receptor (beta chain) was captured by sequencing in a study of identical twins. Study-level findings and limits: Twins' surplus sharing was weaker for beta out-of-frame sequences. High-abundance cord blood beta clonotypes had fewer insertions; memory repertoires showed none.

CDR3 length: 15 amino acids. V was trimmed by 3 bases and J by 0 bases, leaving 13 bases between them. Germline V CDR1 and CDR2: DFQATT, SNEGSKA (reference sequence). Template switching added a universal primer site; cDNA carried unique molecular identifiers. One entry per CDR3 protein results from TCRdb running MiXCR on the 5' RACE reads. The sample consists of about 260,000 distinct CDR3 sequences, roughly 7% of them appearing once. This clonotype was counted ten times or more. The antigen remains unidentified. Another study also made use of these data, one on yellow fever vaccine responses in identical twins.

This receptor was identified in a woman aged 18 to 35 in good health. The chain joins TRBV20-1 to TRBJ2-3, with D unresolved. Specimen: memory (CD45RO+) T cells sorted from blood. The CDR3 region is CSASPPPPSTDTQYF. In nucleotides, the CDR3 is TGCAGTGCTAGCCCCCCACCACCTAGCACAGATACGCAGTATTTT.